These 20 T cell receptor beta chains originate from one sample sequenced in a study of blood T cells in healthy people across ages. A second PCR, run for about 7 to 11 cycles, used a sample-barcoded 5' primer plus a J-beta primer mix. Using its own MiXCR run on the 5' RACE reads, TCRdb lists one record per CDR3 protein. There are 550,000 to 600,000 distinct CDR3 sequences in the sample; around 48% occur only once, and around 23% lies in the top ten. The sequenced material came from blood. These receptors were collected from a man of 80 years or more in good health.

This chain connects TRBV7-3 to TRBJ2-3; 9 bases are a match to TRBD2. The CDR3 has 17 residues. The V segment lost 5 bases and the J segment 2 bases; nucleotides outside the gene matches: 11. From germline, CDR1 is SGHTA and CDR2 FQGTGA. CDR3 coding DNA: TGTGCCAGCAGCCCAAATGTAGCGGGGGCTCTCACAGATACGCAGTATTTT. This encodes CASSPNVAGALTDTQYF.

This chain connects TRBV20-1 to TRBJ2-1; D unresolved. Germline loops: CDR1 DFQATT, CDR2 SNEGSKA (reference sequence). V was clipped by 4 bases and J by 8 bases, with 9 bases between them. CDR3 length equals 11 residues. This CDR3 reads CSANPHDEQFF. DNA for the CDR3: TGCAGTGCTAACCCCCACGATGAGCAGTTCTTC.

This clonotype was seen more than once but under ten times. The rearrangement links TRBV12-3 or TRBV12-4 to TRBJ2-1, with 8 bases fitting TRBD2. The CDR3 has 15 residues. V lost 6 bases, J lost 6 bases, and 10 bases stayed unmatched. The CDR3 protein is CASRPPGLVSNEQFF. The DNA for the CDR3 is TGTGCCAGCAGACCCCCGGGACTAGTAAGCAATGAGCAGTTCTTC.

The chain links TRBV20-1 to TRBJ2-4; no firm D call. With the DNA end fitting TRBJ2-7 better, the J assignment may be wrong. CDR1 and CDR2 (germline): DFQATT, SNEGSKA (reference sequence). This CDR3 is 13 amino acids long. The CDR3 region is CSASVREDYEQYF. CDR3 nucleotide sequence: TGCAGTGCCTCGGTCCGTGAAGACTACGAGCAGTACTTC.

The chain joins TRBV4-1 to TRBJ2-4; D is unresolved. Looked up from germline, CDR1 is MGHRA and CDR2 is YSYEKL. V dropped 0 bases and J dropped 5 bases, with 11 bases sitting between them. The CDR3 extends over 15 amino acids. The CDR3 is CASSQDAQSQNIQYF. The CDR3 DNA follows: TGCGCCAGCAGCCAAGATGCACAGAGCCAAAACATTCAGTACTTC.

Only a few counts were recorded for this clonotype. The chain is built from TRBV11-3 and TRBJ2-5, with 7 bases aligning to TRBD1. There are 13 residues in the CDR3. Looked up from germline, CDR1 is SGHNT and CDR2 is YENEEA. V shed 4 bases, J shed 11 bases, and the junction held 10 bases outside the gene matches. CDR3 bases: TGTGCCAGCAGCTCCCAGACAGGGCTACCGCAGTACTTC. Protein: CASSSQTGLPQYF.

The genes are TRBV5-1 and TRBJ2-5; 7 nucleotides align to TRBD1. V gave up 3 bases and J gave up 4 bases; unmatched junction bases: 3. CDR1 is SGHRS and CDR2 is YFSETQ in the germline V gene. The CDR3 runs to 13 residues. The CDR3: CASSSDRPETQYF. The DNA of the CDR3 is TGCGCCAGCAGCTCGGACAGGCCAGAGACCCAGTACTTC.

The genes are TRBV29-1 and TRBJ1-5; D is unresolved. The V end was cut by 2 bases, the J end by 7 bases, with 15 bases between. CDR3 size: 14 residues. Germline loops: CDR1 SQVTM, CDR2 ANQGSEA. CDR3: CSVESGDSGQPQHF. The CDR3 DNA reads TGCAGCGTTGAAAGTGGGGATTCTGGGCAGCCCCAGCATTTT.

This chain joins TRBV4-2 and TRBJ1-2; D unclear. Germline CDR1 and CDR2: LGHNA and YNFKEQ. V lost 2 bases, J lost 2 bases, and 3 bases lay in between. CDR3 length: 12 residues. CDR3 protein: CASSQKNYGYTF. The DNA for the CDR3 is TGTGCCAGCAGCCAAAAGAACTATGGCTACACCTTC.

At least ten counts were recorded for this clonotype. The CDR3 protein is CASTRSSGANVLTF. The DNA of the CDR3 is TGTGCCAGCACCCGGAGCTCTGGGGCCAACGTCCTGACTTTC. The rearrangement links TRBV6-5 to TRBJ2-6; no definite D call. V shed 7 bases and J shed 0 bases, with 7 bases lying between them. Per germline, CDR1 MNHEY and CDR2 SVGAGI. The CDR3 runs 14 residues.

This clonotype has only a few counts. This chain uses TRBV6-6 with TRBJ2-7, with TRBD2 matching 15 bases. Germline trimming cut 6 bases from V and 4 bases from J; bases unmatched to any gene: 4. The germline gives CDR1 MNHNY, CDR2 SVGAGI (reference sequence). The CDR3 covers 15 residues. This CDR3 reads CASSRGTSGRYEQYF. The CDR3 DNA reads as TGTGCCAGCAGCCGCGGGACTAGCGGGAGGTACGAGCAGTACTTC.

The chain couples TRBV6-9 to TRBJ2-7; no clear D gene. CDR3 length: 14 amino acids. The V gene's germline CDR1 is MNHGY and CDR2 SVAAGI. The V gene lost 6 bases and the J gene lost 0 bases, with 12 bases spanning the gap. The DNA of the CDR3 is TGTGCCAGCAGAGACGGAATGAGCTCCTACGAGCAGTACTTC. Protein sequence: CASRDGMSSYEQYF.

This chain joins TRBV5-6 and TRBJ2-3; D is tentatively TRBD1 or TRBD2 (5 bases each). CDR1 SGHDT and CDR2 YYEEEE come from the germline V gene. The CDR3 extends over 15 amino acids. V was trimmed by 4 bases and J by 0 bases, leaving 12 bases between them. The CDR3 nucleotides are TGTGCCAGCAGCGAAACGGGACGGAGCACAGATACGCAGTATTTT. Protein product: CASSETGRSTDTQYF. The full variable domain, its missing parts supplied by reference TRBV5-6 and TRBJ2-3, is DAGVTQSPTHLIKTRGQQVTLRCSPKSGHDTVSWYQQALGQGPQFIFQYYEEEERQRGNFPDRFSGHQFPNYSSELNVNALLLGDSALYLCASSETGRSTDTQYFGPGTRLTVL.

The J gene is TRBJ2-3, the V gene TRBV6-5; D is perhaps TRBD1 or TRBD2 (5 bases each). CDR1 is MNHEY, CDR2 SVGAGI, per germline. V lost 6 bases and J 6 bases, leaving 10 bases between the germline ends. This CDR3 is built from 12 residues. CDR3 nucleotide sequence: TGTGCCAGCAGCCGAGAGGGGGATACGCAGTATTTT. This encodes CASSREGDTQYF.

The chain carries TRBV5-5 and TRBJ2-7; 10 positions agree with TRBD1. CDR3 size: 15 residues. J gave up 4 bases and V 3 bases, and 7 bases lay outside the gene matches. Per germline, CDR1 SGHKS and CDR2 YYEKEE (reference sequence). The CDR3 DNA follows: TGTGCCAGCAGCTCAACCGGGACAGGGGTTTACGAGCAGTACTTC. It translates to CASSSTGTGVYEQYF. Combining the CDR3 with reference TRBV5-5 and TRBJ2-7 gives the whole variable domain DAGVTQSPTHLIKTRGQQVTLRCSPISGHKSVSWYQQVLGQGPQFIFQYYEKEERGRGNFPDRFSARQFPNYSSELNVNALLLGDSALYLCASSSTGTGVYEQYFGPGTRLTVT.

This clonotype was counted a single time. V gene TRBV7-2 combines with J gene TRBJ2-2; 7 nucleotides agree with TRBD1. CDR1 and CDR2 from the germline V gene are SGHTA and FQGNSA. Losses at the gene ends were 5 bases for V and 5 bases for J; bases not matched to a gene: 5. CDR3 length: 14 residues. The CDR3: CASSPTGQTGELFF. In DNA, the CDR3 is TGTGCCAGCAGCCCAACGGGACAGACCGGGGAGCTGTTTTTT.

In this sample, this clonotype turned up a few times. The J gene is TRBJ2-3, the V gene TRBV5-1; D is uncertain. This CDR3 is built from 14 residues. Trimming removed 4 bases from V and 0 bases from J, with 9 bases in between. Germline V gene lookup returns CDR1 SGHRS and CDR2 YFSETQ. The CDR3 DNA follows: TGCGCCAGCAGCCCAGAACTCAGCACAGATACGCAGTATTTT. It specifies CASSPELSTDTQYF.

This clonotype was picked up a small number of times. V is TRBV20-1 and J is TRBJ2-7; D remains ambiguous. The CDR3 is 12 residues long. Trimming pared 3 bases from V and 1 base from J, leaving 7 bases between. The germline V gene has CDR1 DFQATT and CDR2 SNEGSKA (reference sequence). As DNA, the CDR3 is TGCAGTGCTAGTAAGGATTCCTACGAGCAGTACTTC. Its protein product is CSASKDSYEQYF.

The rearrangement links TRBV4-1 to TRBJ2-7; D perhaps matches TRBD2 (5 bases). With the DNA end fitting TRBJ2-5 better, the J assignment may be wrong. The CDR3 length is 15 residues. Per the germline V gene, CDR1 is MGHRA and CDR2 is YSYEKL. This CDR3 reads CASSQATSPRETQYF. The CDR3 nucleotides are TGCGCCAGCAGCCAAGCTACTAGTCCCCGCGAGACCCAGTACTTC.

This clonotype was seen repeatedly, ten times or more. This chain uses TRBV6-6 with TRBJ2-7; D perhaps matches TRBD1 (5 bases). The V and J ends lost 5 bases and 3 bases respectively, with 11 bases between them. The V gene's germline CDR1 is MNHNY and CDR2 SVGAGI (reference sequence). The CDR3 runs 13 residues. The CDR3 sequence is CASSDLDNYEQYF. For the CDR3, the DNA is TGTGCCAGCAGTGACCTGGACAACTACGAGCAGTACTTC.